The 21 T cell receptor beta chains in this list originate from one sample, sequenced in a study of cytomegalovirus exposure and HLA in healthy donors. Researchers ran the PCR with 60 Vbeta and 13 Jbeta primers. TCRdb keeps only in-frame clones here, not all; method: immunoSEQ multiplex PCR. The repertoire has approximately 200,000 clones, approximately 79% of them found once; the top ten carry approximately 4.7%. Sequenced material: PBMCs. All receptors derive from a woman in her 30s in good health and CMV-seropositive.

This clone came up once. This chain links TRBV7-6 with TRBJ2-1; D is uncertain. The CDR3 sequence is 12 residues long. Looked up from germline, CDR1 is SGHVS and CDR2 is FNYEAQ. V gave up 5 bases and J gave up 2 bases, with 4 bases separating them. The CDR3, as DNA: TGTGCCAGCAGCATAACCTACAATGAGCAGTTCTTC. Its protein is CASSITYNEQFF. The full variable domain, its missing parts supplied by reference TRBV7-6 and TRBJ2-1, is GAGVSQSPRYKVTKRGQDVALRCDPISGHVSLYWYRQALGQGPEFLTYFNYEAQQDKSGLPNDRFSAERPEGSISTLTIQRTEQRDSAMYRCASSITYNEQFFGPGTRLTVL.

The chain links TRBV25-1 to TRBJ2-7; 9 nucleotides line up with TRBD1. This CDR3 contains 15 residues. The J segment lost 5 bases and the V segment lost 4 bases, leaving 9 bases of the junction unmatched. Germline V CDR1 and CDR2: MGHDK, SYGVNS. The CDR3: CASSAPYRGPNEQYF. Written as DNA, the CDR3 is TGTGCCAGCAGTGCGCCATACAGGGGGCCAAACGAGCAGTACTTC.

The chain is built from TRBV7-8 and TRBJ2-3, with 7 bases that match TRBD1. There are 14 residues in the CDR3. CDR1 and CDR2 (germline): SGHVS, FQNEAQ. With 1 base clipped from V and 7 bases from J, the junction kept 5 bases outside the gene matches. DNA of the CDR3: TGTGCCAGCAGCTTAGACGCAGGGGGTTATACGCAGTATTTT. This gives the protein CASSLDAGGYTQYF.

The genes are TRBV7-9 and TRBJ1-1; D unresolved. The CDR3 has 13 amino acids. Trimming stripped 3 bases from V and 5 bases from J, with 10 bases between. Germline CDR1 and CDR2: SEHNR and FQNEAQ (reference sequence). Here the CDR3 reads CASSLAGKTEAFF. The CDR3 DNA sequence: TGTGCCAGCAGCTTGGCGGGGAAAACTGAAGCTTTCTTT.

The rearrangement uses TRBV4-3 and TRBJ2-1; TRBD2 matches at 9 bases. This CDR3 comprises 15 residues. The germline V gene has CDR1 LGHNA and CDR2 YSLEER. V was clipped by 3 bases and J by 4 bases; unmatched bases: 4. CDR3 nucleotide sequence: TGCGCCAGCAGCCATGAGACTAGCGGATACAATGAGCAGTTCTTC. It translates to CASSHETSGYNEQFF.

V is TRBV5-1 and J is TRBJ2-7; tentatively, D is TRBD2 (7 bases). Trimming took off 2 bases at V and 6 bases at J, with 12 bases between the two ends. Germline loops: CDR1 SGHRS, CDR2 YFSETQ. This CDR3 comprises 13 residues. In DNA, the CDR3 is TGCGCCAGCAGCTTTAACAGGGAGGGCGAGCAGTACTTC. Translating it yields CASSFNREGEQYF.

This CDR3 reads CASSPTQVGNTIYF. The CDR3 DNA is TGTGCCAGCAGCCCGACACAGGTTGGAAACACCATATATTTT. V gene TRBV7-6 combines with J gene TRBJ1-3; D is possibly TRBD1 (5 bases). V gave up 5 bases and J gave up 3 bases, with 11 bases separating them. Germline V gene data show CDR1 as SGHVS and CDR2 as FNYEAQ. The CDR3 has 14 amino acids. Filled out from reference TRBV7-6 and TRBJ1-3, the complete variable domain reads GAGVSQSPRYKVTKRGQDVALRCDPISGHVSLYWYRQALGQGPEFLTYFNYEAQQDKSGLPNDRFSAERPEGSISTLTIQRTEQRDSAMYRCASSPTQVGNTIYFGEGSWLTVV.

The chain joins TRBV9 to TRBJ2-2, with 10 bases lining up with TRBD2. This CDR3 has 17 amino acids. The trim removed 6 bases at V and 5 bases at J, leaving 13 bases unmatched. CDR1 SGDLS and CDR2 YYNGEE come from the germline V gene. CDR3 sequence (DNA): TGTGCCAGCACCAGTAATGGACTAGCGGATTATACCGGGGAGCTGTTTTTT. It encodes CASTSNGLADYTGELFF. Complete variable domain (other parts from reference TRBV9 and TRBJ2-2): DSGVTQTPKHLITATGQRVTLRCSPRSGDLSVYWYQQSLDQGLQFLIQYYNGEERAKGNILERFSAQQFPDLHSELNLSSLELGDSALYFCASTSNGLADYTGELFFGEGSRLTVL.

The genes are TRBV27 and TRBJ2-7; 7 positions match TRBD1. There are 16 residues in the CDR3. Germline CDR1 reads MNHEY; CDR2 reads SMNVEV (reference sequence). V trimming: 4 bases; J trimming: 2 bases; junction bases outside the gene matches: 11. The CDR3 bases are TGTGCCAGCAGTTCCCCCAGTACAGGGGCCCCCTACGAGCAGTACTTC. As protein: CASSSPSTGAPYEQYF.

The chain links TRBV2 to TRBJ2-7, with 9 bases fitting TRBD1. The CDR3 runs 14 residues. From germline, CDR1 is SNHLY and CDR2 FYNNEI. V lost 7 bases and J lost 4; bases outside the gene matches: 8. CDR3 bases: TGTGCCAGCATTGTGGAACAGGGGGCTTACGAGCAGTACTTC. Protein sequence: CASIVEQGAYEQYF.

The V and J genes are TRBV11-2 and TRBJ2-1; 14 bases line up with TRBD2. Germline trimming cut 5 bases from V and 10 bases from J; bases unmatched to any gene: 7. Germline values: CDR1 SGHAT, CDR2 FQNNGV. The CDR3 covers 15 residues. The DNA of the CDR3 is TGTGCCAGCAGCCAAGGGACTAGCGGGGGCCAGGAGCAGTTCTTC. Its protein product is CASSQGTSGGQEQFF.

The chain combines TRBV7-2 with TRBJ2-7; 9 nucleotides agree with TRBD2. The germline CDR1 and CDR2 sequences are SGHTA and FQGNSA. This CDR3 region has 14 residues. V was clipped by 3 bases and J by 4 bases; unmatched bases: 4. This chain's CDR3 is CASSFVAGAYEQYF. CDR3 coding DNA: TGTGCCAGCAGCTTTGTAGCGGGAGCTTACGAGCAGTACTTC.

This CDR3 reads CASSVGGDQETQYF. The CDR3 region has the DNA TGTGCCAGCAGCGTAGGGGGGGATCAAGAGACCCAGTACTTC. V and J are TRBV9 and TRBJ2-5, with a possible D match to TRBD2 (6 bases). V shed 0 bases and J shed 2 bases, with 8 bases lying between them. Germline CDR1 SGDLS, CDR2 YYNGEE. This CDR3 contains 14 residues.

This clone was seen more than once but under ten times. The genes are TRBV18 and TRBJ2-2, with TRBD1 matching 8 bases. Germline-derived CDR1 and CDR2 are KGHSH and LQKENI. J lost 7 bases, V lost 3 bases, and 7 bases had no gene match. CDR3 size: 15 residues. In DNA form, the CDR3 reads TGTGCCAGCTCACCGGACAGGGTTTTTCTCGGGGAGCTGTTTTTT. Encoded protein: CASSPDRVFLGELFF.

V and J are TRBV7-9 and TRBJ2-5, with a tentative D call TRBD2 (6 bases). CDR1 is SEHNR and CDR2 is FQNEAQ in the germline V gene (reference sequence). V gave up 4 bases and J gave up 2 bases, with 11 bases separating them. There are 14 residues in the CDR3. This chain's CDR3 is CASSSTGVQETQYF. For the CDR3, the DNA is TGTGCCAGCAGCTCAACGGGGGTACAAGAGACCCAGTACTTC.

The chain carries TRBV9 and TRBJ2-2, with D possibly being TRBD2 (6 bases). V gave up 6 bases and J gave up 3 bases, with 12 bases separating them. The CDR3 sequence is 14 residues long. Germline V gene lookup returns CDR1 SGDLS and CDR2 YYNGEE. In DNA form, the CDR3 reads TGTGCCAGCACCGGGGAGGTTCACACCGGGGAGCTGTTTTTT. Its protein product is CASTGEVHTGELFF.

The gene calls are TRBV9 and TRBJ1-1, with a weak D call TRBD1 (6 bases). Trimming shortened V by 4 bases and J by 1 base, and 11 bases separated the two germline ends. The CDR3 extends over 14 amino acids. Germline CDR1 and CDR2: SGDLS and YYNGEE. CDR3: CASSPGQSNTEAFF. The CDR3 DNA reads TGTGCCAGCAGCCCAGGACAGTCGAACACTGAAGCTTTCTTT.

The J gene is TRBJ1-1, the V gene TRBV4-3; 12 bases match TRBD1. V shed 4 bases, J shed 3 bases, and the junction held 9 bases outside the gene matches. The CDR3 runs to 17 residues. The germline V gene encodes CDR1 LGHNA and CDR2 YSLEER. CDR3 protein: CASSPGTGQGAHTEAFF. CDR3 bases: TGCGCCAGCAGCCCTGGTACGGGACAGGGGGCTCACACTGAAGCTTTCTTT.

The chain recombines TRBV6-5 with TRBJ1-1, with 8 nucleotides matching TRBD1. Trimming cost V 4 bases and J 8 bases; bases outside gene matches: 6. Germline assignment: CDR1 MNHEY and CDR2 SVGAGI. There are 13 residues in the CDR3. In nucleotides, the CDR3 is TGTGCCAGCAGTTCGCAGGGGGCGCGGGAAGCTTTCTTT. Amino acids: CASSSQGAREAFF.

The V call is TRBV5-6, the J call TRBJ1-6; D is unresolved. Trimming left V 3 bases short and J 2 bases short, with 9 bases between. The CDR3 runs to 15 residues. In germline, CDR1 is SGHDT, CDR2 YYEEEE. CDR3 sequence (DNA): TGTGCCAGCAGCTGGAGGGATACCTATAATTCACCCCTCCACTTT. Protein product: CASSWRDTYNSPLHF.

This clone appeared a few times. V and J are TRBV6-5 and TRBJ2-7; 8 bases fit TRBD1. V trimming: 2 bases; J trimming: 3 bases; junction bases outside the gene matches: 3. The CDR3 covers 14 residues. Looked up from germline, CDR1 is MNHEY and CDR2 is SVGAGI. The CDR3 sequence: CASSYGTGVYEQYF. In DNA, the CDR3 is TGTGCCAGCAGTTACGGGACAGGCGTCTACGAGCAGTACTTC.